This T cell receptor beta chain was identified in a study of patients and donors after allogeneic stem cell transplantation. TCRdb fed the RT-PCR reads into MiXCR, producing one record per CDR3 protein. The repertoire consists of 390,000 or so distinct CDR3 sequences, with under 20% occurring once and the leading ten covering less than 9.5%. This CDR3 spans 14 amino acids. The germline CDR1 and CDR2 sequences are MGHDK and SYGVNS. With 1 base removed from V and 4 bases from J, the gap between germline ends came to 10 bases. The rearrangement joins TRBV25-1 to TRBJ1-1; TRBD1 might be the D (5 bases). The sequenced material came from blood, either unsorted or a sorted T cell fraction (not recorded which). This receptor was obtained from a human donor who was either an allogeneic HSCT recipient or a stem cell or donor lymphocyte infusion donor (not recorded which). It is not recorded whose cells these are; they may come from a transplant donor. The CDR3: CASSEWGSFTEAFF. In DNA, the CDR3 is TGTGCCAGCAGTGAATGGGGGAGCTTCACTGAAGCTTTCTTT.